These T cell receptor beta chains were read from a single sample in a study of shared clonotypes between healthy human individuals. The repertoire was sequenced with immunoSEQ multiplex PCR; TCRdb's copy has only in-frame clones and lacks some. The sample records roughly 100,000 clones, about 70% being singletons. Sequenced sample: memory CD8+ T cells sorted from blood. Receptor source: a woman in her thirties in good health. CDR3s include the opening cysteine and the closing phenylalanine or tryptophan. The D gene is left open where the match is weak. Clone size appears in some rows only: once, few, many, or a class for an expanded clone.

TRBJ2-2 many TRBD2 TRBV6-1 TGTGCCAGCAGTGAACTAGCGGGAGGGCCCGGGGAGCTGTTTTTT CASSELAGGPGELFF
TRBJ2-7 . . TRBV28 TGTGCCAGCAGTTCCCAGGGGGCGGGAGGAAGCCACGAGCAGTACTTC CASSSQGAGGSHEQYF
TRBJ2-7 once . TRBV14 TGTGCCAGCAGTCCCAACAGATACGAGCAGTACTTC CASSPNRYEQYF
TRBJ1-2 . . TRBV10-3 TGTGCCGCCCGAGCGGACGCCGGCTACACCTTC CAARADAGYTF
TRBJ1-1 few . TRBV7-6 TGTGCCAGCAGTGAACAGGAGGCGGACACTGAAGCTTTCTTT CASSEQEADTEAFF
TRBJ1-6 . . TRBV2 TGTGCCAGCACCACTATAGGGGGTTTTTCACCCCTCCACTTT CASTTIGGFSPLHF
TRBJ1-1 once TRBD1 TRBV7-9 TGTGCCAGCAGCCGCACCGGACAGGGGAACACTGAAGCTTTCTTT CASSRTGQGNTEAFF
TRBJ1-2 . . TRBV16 TGTGCCAGCACCCCGCAGCAAGGGGCAGCTAACTATGGCTACACCTTC CASTPQQGAANYGYTF
TRBJ2-3 . . TRBV7-3 TGTGCCAGCAGCCCAGGGCCGGGGCGGCAAGCGCAGTATTTT CASSPGPGRQAQYF
TRBJ2-7 . . TRBV6-5 TGTGCCAGCGGAACGGGAGCCTACGAGCAGTACTTC CASGTGAYEQYF
TRBJ2-1 . . TRBV25-1 TGTGCCAGCAGGAAGGGAGTTTACAATGAGCAGTTCTTC CASRKGVYNEQFF
TRBJ2-3 few TRBD2 TRBV6-1 TGTGCCAGCAGTGAAGCAGCGGGAGGGTCAGATACGCAGTATTTT CASSEAAGGSDTQYF
TRBJ1-1 . . TRBV9 TGTGCCAGCAGCGTATCTCATTCGACTGAAGCTTTCTTT CASSVSHSTEAFF
TRBJ1-5 . TRBD1 TRBV28 TGTGCCAGCAGCCCGACAGGGGGTTCCAATCAGCCCCAGCATTTT CASSPTGGSNQPQHF
TRBJ2-2 few TRBD1 TRBV28 TGTGCCAGCAGTTTTGGGACAGGGTCGGCCGGGGAGCTGTTTTTT CASSFGTGSAGELFF
TRBJ1-1 . . TRBV19 TGTGCCAGTAGTATTCAATCTAAAACAGGGGAAGCTTTCTTT CASSIQSKTGEAFF
TRBJ2-5 few TRBD2 TRBV11-2 TGTGCCAGCAGCTCACGGACTAGCGGAGCCCAAGAGACCCAGTACTTC CASSSRTSGAQETQYF
TRBJ2-7 . TRBD1 TRBV7-8 TGTGCCAGCAGCCCGGGACAGACCTACGAGCAGTACTTC CASSPGQTYEQYF
TRBJ2-7 . . TRBV6-5 TGTGCCAGCAGGGCGGGAAGTACCTCCTACGAGCAGTACTTC CASRAGSTSYEQYF
TRBJ2-7 many TRBD2 TRBV4-2 TGTGCCAGCAGCCAAGATCCAGCGGGAGGATACGAGCAGTACTTC CASSQDPAGGYEQYF
TRBJ1-5 . . TRBV19 TGTGCCAGCGAAACCACAGGGTATAGCAATCAGCCCCAGCATTTT CASETTGYSNQPQHF
TRBJ1-1 . TRBD1 TRBV19 TGTGCCAGTAGTATCCTACAGGGGGCCTTCACTGAAGCTTTCTTT CASSILQGAFTEAFF
TRBJ1-4 . . TRBV7-9 TGTGCCAGCAGCTTACCGGCAGGGCCTTTTAATGAAAAACTGTTTTTT CASSLPAGPFNEKLFF
TRBJ1-4 . TRBD1 TRBV28 TGTGCCAGCAGTTTAAGGCACAGGGGTGTTGAAAAACTGTTTTTT CASSLRHRGVEKLFF
TRBJ2-3 . TRBD1 TRBV6-6 TGTGCCAGCAGTGGGACAGGGGGCGCAGATACGCAGTATTTT CASSGTGGADTQYF
TRBJ2-3 . . TRBV6-5 TGTGCCAGCAGTTACTCCCGCGCGGGCTCAGATACGCAGTATTTT CASSYSRAGSDTQYF
TRBJ2-5 . . TRBV5-1 TGCGCCAGCAGCTTGGTTTACGGTTTGCTGGAGACCCAGTACTTC CASSLVYGLLETQYF
TRBJ2-5 once TRBD1 TRBV25-1 TGTGCTAGCAGTGAGGACAGGGAATTTGAGACCCAGTACTTC CASSEDREFETQYF
TRBJ2-7 . . TRBV9 TGTGCCAGCAGCGTAGCTTGGGCCACCGAGCAGTACTTC CASSVAWATEQYF
TRBJ2-1 . . TRBV7-9 TGTGCCAGCAGCCCTAGGGGGGGTAGCGCCTACAATGAGCAGTTCTTC CASSPRGGSAYNEQFF
TRBJ1-5 . . TRBV2 TGTGCCAGCAGTGAAGTACGGGCTAATCAGCCCCAGCATTTT CASSEVRANQPQHF
TRBJ1-2 . . TRBV27 TGTGCCAGCAGTTTAGCCGGGCACTATGGCTACACTTTC CASSLAGHYGYTF
TRBJ2-3 few TRBD2 TRBV6-1 TGTGCCAGCAGCCAACTAGCGGGAGATGCAGATACGCAGTATTTT CASSQLAGDADTQYF
TRBJ1-2 . . TRBV15 TGTGCCACCAGCAGATCCCACGGAGCGGAGGGTGGCTACACCTTC CATSRSHGAEGGYTF
TRBJ2-1 . TRBD2 TRBV6-1 TGTGCCAGCAGTGCCGGGACTAGCGGGGTACCCAATGAGCAGTTCTTC CASSAGTSGVPNEQFF